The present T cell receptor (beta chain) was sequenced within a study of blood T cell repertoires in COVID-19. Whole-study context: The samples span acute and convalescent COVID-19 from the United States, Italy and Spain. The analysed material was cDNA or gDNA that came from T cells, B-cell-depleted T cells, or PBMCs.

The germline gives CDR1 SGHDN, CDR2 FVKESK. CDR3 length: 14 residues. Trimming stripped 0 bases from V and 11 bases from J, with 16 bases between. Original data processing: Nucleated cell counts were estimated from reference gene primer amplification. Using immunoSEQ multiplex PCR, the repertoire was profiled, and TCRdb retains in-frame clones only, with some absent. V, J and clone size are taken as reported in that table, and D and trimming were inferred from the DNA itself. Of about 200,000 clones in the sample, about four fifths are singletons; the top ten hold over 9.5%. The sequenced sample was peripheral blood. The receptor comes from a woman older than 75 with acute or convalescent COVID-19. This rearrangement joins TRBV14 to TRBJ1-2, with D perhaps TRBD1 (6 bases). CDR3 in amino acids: CASSQDFTSGEYTF. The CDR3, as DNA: TGTGCCAGCAGCCAAGACTTCACGTCAGGGGAGTACACCTTC. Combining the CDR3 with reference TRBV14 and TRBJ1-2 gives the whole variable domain EAGVTQFPSHSVIEKGQTVTLRCDPISGHDNLYWYRRVMGKEIKFLLHFVKESKQDESGMPNNRFLAERTGGTYSTLKVQPAELEDSGVYFCASSQDFTSGEYTFGSGTRLTVV.